These T cell receptor beta chains were read from a single sample in a study of blood T cell repertoires in COVID-19. TCRdb's table, derived via immunoSEQ multiplex PCR, lists solely in-frame clones and lacks some. This sample has some 150,000 clones, with approximately 83% found just once. Sequenced input: peripheral blood. Source of these receptors: a man in his 70s with acute or convalescent COVID-19. The CDR3 runs from the conserved cysteine through the conserved F or W. Fields, in order: D gene, J gene, clone size, V gene, CDR3 DNA, CDR3 protein. A D gene is named only where the DNA matches it firmly. Clone size is given for some rows only: seen once, a few or many times, or a class if the clone is expanded.

.	TRBJ1-1	.	TRBV7-7	TGTGCTAGCAGCACAACAGTGAACACTGAAGCTTTCTTT	CASSTTVNTEAFF
TRBD2	TRBJ2-1	.	TRBV11-3	TGTGCCGGCAGCTTAGCGGGAGTCGGCTACAATGAGCAGTTCTTC	CAGSLAGVGYNEQFF
.	TRBJ2-1	.	TRBV3-1/TRBV3-2	TGTGCCAGCAGCCTACGAAGCGGGCTCAGCTCCTACAATGAGCAGTTCTTC	CASSLRSGLSSYNEQFF
.	TRBJ1-5	.	TRBV12-3/TRBV12-4	TGTGCCAGCAGTTCCAACAGGAATCAGCCCCAGCATTTT	CASSSNRNQPQHF
.	TRBJ2-7	.	TRBV7-2	TGTGCCAGCAGCTTAGCGGTCGGGAGTGGCTACGAGCAGTACTTC	CASSLAVGSGYEQYF
TRBD2	TRBJ2-7	many	TRBV4-3	TGCGCCAGCAGCCAGAGGGGAGCGGGAGTGAACCACGAGCAGTACTTC	CASSQRGAGVNHEQYF
.	TRBJ1-1	.	TRBV9	TGTGCCAGCAGCTCTATGAACACTGAAGCTTTCTTT	CASSSMNTEAFF
.	TRBJ2-7	.	TRBV24-1	TGTGCCTCTACGCCGGGGTGGCCCATCGCGGGCTACGAGCAGTACTTC	CASTPGWPIAGYEQYF
.	TRBJ1-5	.	TRBV7-2	TGTGCCAGCAGCTTAGCGGACAGACCCAATCAGCCCCAGCATTTT	CASSLADRPNQPQHF
TRBD1	TRBJ2-1	.	TRBV27	TGTGCCAGCACCAGAGGGACAGGGACCTACAATGAGCAGTTCTTC	CASTRGTGTYNEQFF
.	TRBJ2-1	.	TRBV19	TGTGCCAGTGGAAGACTACCGAGCTCCTACAATGAGCAGTTCTTC	CASGRLPSSYNEQFF
.	TRBJ2-1	few	TRBV7-7	TGTGCTAGCAGCCTCCGGACAGGGGGAAGGGCTAGCGGGAACAATGAGCAGTTCTTC	CASSLRTGGRASGNNEQFF
.	TRBJ2-1	.	TRBV5-6	TGTGCCAGCAGCGTGCTAAGGACAACGCACAATGAGCAGTTCTTC	CASSVLRTTHNEQFF
.	TRBJ2-7	.	TRBV5-6	TGTGCCAGCAACCCTCAGGGAAGGTCCTACGAGCAGTACTTC	CASNPQGRSYEQYF
TRBD2	TRBJ2-5	.	TRBV9	TGTGCCAGCAGCCGGCCGGGGGGGGCTTTAGAGACCCAGTACTTC	CASSRPGGALETQYF
.	TRBJ2-7	once	TRBV5-8	TGTGCCAGCAGCTCGGAGGTTGGGGTCGGTTTGGAGCAGTACTTC	CASSSEVGVGLEQYF
TRBD2	TRBJ2-1	.	TRBV15	TGTGCCACCAGCAGAGAGGCTAGCGGGAGGAATGAGCAGTTCTTC	CATSREASGRNEQFF
.	TRBJ1-1	.	TRBV27	TGTGCCAGCAGACCTTCCCCCGGTTACACTGAAGCTTTCTTT	CASRPSPGYTEAFF
.	TRBJ2-7	once	TRBV27	TGTGCCAGCAGTTTTTTGCAGGGGATAGGCGAGCAGTACTTC	CASSFLQGIGEQYF
TRBD1	TRBJ1-6	.	TRBV10-2	TGCGCCAGCAGGCCGGGACAGGGAATCGGGAGCTCCTATAATTCACCCCTCCACTTT	CASRPGQGIGSSYNSPLHF
TRBD2	TRBJ2-5	once	TRBV6-1	TGTGCCAGCAGTGAAGCCCAGGGACTAGCGGGACGGCAGACCCAGTACTTC	CASSEAQGLAGRQTQYF
TRBD2	TRBJ2-1	.	TRBV6-2/TRBV6-3	TGTGCCAGCAGCAGACTAGCGGGACCATACAATGAGCAGTTCTTC	CASSRLAGPYNEQFF
.	TRBJ1-5	.	TRBV7-9	TGTGCCAGCAGCTTAGGGAGGGGAAGCAATCAGCCCCAGCATTTT	CASSLGRGSNQPQHF
TRBD1	TRBJ2-2	few	TRBV4-3	TGCGCCAGCAGCCCCCGGACAGGGGGCCGGACCGGGGAGCTGTTTTTT	CASSPRTGGRTGELFF
.	TRBJ1-1	.	TRBV20-1	TGCAGCGGGCGGGGGAACACTGAAGCTTTCTTT	CSGRGNTEAFF
.	TRBJ1-5	.	TRBV7-6	TGTGCCAGCAGCTTAAGGGGGTTCAATCAGCCCCAGCATTTT	CASSLRGFNQPQHF
.	TRBJ1-1	.	TRBV6-6	TGTGCCATCCAAAGCAGCCTCAGGGGTACTGAAGCTTTCTTT	CAIQSSLRGTEAFF
.	TRBJ1-4	.	TRBV7-9	TGTGCCAGCAGCTTAGCGGCGGGGAACGGGGAAAAACTGTTTTTT	CASSLAAGNGEKLFF
.	TRBJ2-7	.	TRBV13	TGTGCCAGCAGCTTCGCAAGCACCGGGAACGAGCAGTACTTC	CASSFASTGNEQYF
TRBD2	TRBJ2-7	few	TRBV25-1	TGTGCCAGCAGTGCCCTCGGACTAGCGGCGAATTCCTACGAGCAGTACTTC	CASSALGLAANSYEQYF
TRBD2	TRBJ2-5	.	TRBV2	TGTGCCAGCATGACTAGCGGGAGCGAGACCCAGTACTTC	CASMTSGSETQYF
.	TRBJ1-1	few	TRBV7-3	TGTGCCAGCAGCTTTTACTTGAACACTGAAGCTTTCTTT	CASSFYLNTEAFF
.	TRBJ1-4	.	TRBV5-1	TGCGCCAGCAGCGAGACTTCTGCTAATGAAAAACTGTTTTTT	CASSETSANEKLFF
TRBD1	TRBJ1-1	.	TRBV28	TGTGCCAGCAGTTTTAGGGGGACAGGGCTGAACACTGAAGCTTTCTTT	CASSFRGTGLNTEAFF
.	TRBJ2-1	.	TRBV4-3	TGCGCCAGCAGCCCGCGACGGAGCTCCTACAATGAGCAGTTCTTC	CASSPRRSSYNEQFF
TRBD1	TRBJ1-1	.	TRBV7-2	TGTGCCAGCAGCCTAGTGCTTTCAGGGGGGATGACTGAAGCTTTCTTT	CASSLVLSGGMTEAFF
.	TRBJ2-3	.	TRBV5-4	TGTGCCAGCAGCTTGGTAGCAGATACGCAGTATTTT	CASSLVADTQYF
TRBD1	TRBJ2-7	.	TRBV4-3	TGCGCCAGCAGCCTAGGGGACAGTAAAAGGTACTTC	CASSLGDSKRYF
TRBD2	TRBJ2-1	.	TRBV19	TGTGCCAGTAGTATCTCTCTAGCGGGGTACTCCTACAATGAGCAGTTCTTC	CASSISLAGYSYNEQFF
TRBD2	TRBJ2-1	once	TRBV7-2	TGTGCCAGCAGCTTAGCGGTAGCGGGAGGGTACAATGAGCAGTTCTTC	CASSLAVAGGYNEQFF
.	TRBJ2-1	once	TRBV7-2	TGTGCCAGCAGCTTAGTTTGGCTAGCGCGGGTTCGGAGTGAGCAGTTCTTC	CASSLVWLARVRSEQFF
.	TRBJ1-2	few	TRBV25-1	TGTGCCAGCCGGACAGCTAACTATGGCTACACCTTC	CASRTANYGYTF
.	TRBJ1-5	.	TRBV10-3	TGTGCCATCAGTGAGTCGGGCCTGGGCAATCAGCCCCAGCATTTT	CAISESGLGNQPQHF
.	TRBJ1-3	.	TRBV4-3	TGCGCCAGCAGCGCACAGGGAGAGGGAAACACCATATATTTT	CASSAQGEGNTIYF
TRBD1	TRBJ1-5	.	TRBV7-9	TGTGCCAGCAGCCGAGGGGGGACAGGGGAGGATCAGCCCCAGCATTTT	CASSRGGTGEDQPQHF
.	TRBJ2-7	few	TRBV12-3/TRBV12-4	TGTGCCAGCAGGGACGGACACTCCTACGAGCAGTACTTC	CASRDGHSYEQYF
TRBD2	TRBJ2-1	.	TRBV19	TGTGCCAGTAGTAATAGCGGGGGCTCCTACAATGAGCAGTTCTTC	CASSNSGGSYNEQFF
TRBD2	TRBJ2-1	.	TRBV6-2/TRBV6-3	TGTGCCAGCAGTACCAGTGGACTAGCGGCAACTGGCTACAATGAGCAGTTCTTC	CASSTSGLAATGYNEQFF
TRBD1	TRBJ2-7	.	TRBV6-6	TGTGCCAGCAGTTACACGGGACAGGGCCGCTACGAGCAGTACTTC	CASSYTGQGRYEQYF
.	TRBJ1-5	.	TRBV7-4	TGTGCCAGCAGCCTCGCCAGGGTTCAGCCCCAGCATTTT	CASSLARVQPQHF
.	TRBJ2-7	.	TRBV7-3	TGTGCCAGCAGCCCAAATTCGGCACAGGACAAGGAGCAGTACTTC	CASSPNSAQDKEQYF
.	TRBJ2-7	.	TRBV5-6	TGTGCCAGCAGCTTGGCCCCGGAGAGCTCCTACGAGCAGTACTTC	CASSLAPESSYEQYF